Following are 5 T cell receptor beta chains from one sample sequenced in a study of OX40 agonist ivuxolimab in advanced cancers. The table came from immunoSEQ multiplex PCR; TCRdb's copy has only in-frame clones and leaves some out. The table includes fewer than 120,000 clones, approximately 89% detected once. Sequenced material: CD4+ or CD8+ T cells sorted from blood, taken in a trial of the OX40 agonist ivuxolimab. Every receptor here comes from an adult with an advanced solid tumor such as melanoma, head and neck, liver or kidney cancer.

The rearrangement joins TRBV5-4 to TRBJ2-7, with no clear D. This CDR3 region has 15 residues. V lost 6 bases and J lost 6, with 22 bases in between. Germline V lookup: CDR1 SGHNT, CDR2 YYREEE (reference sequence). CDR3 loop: CASTSWGREISEQYF. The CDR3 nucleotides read TGTGCCAGCACCTCCTGGGGTAGGGAAATTAGCGAGCAGTACTTC.

Here the CDR3 reads CASSSAGTGGGYTF. For the CDR3, the DNA is TGTGCCAGCAGTAGTGCGGGGACAGGCGGTGGCTACACCTTC. The chain couples TRBV28 to TRBJ1-2; 8 bases map to TRBD1. The germline V gene encodes CDR1 MDHEN and CDR2 SYDVKM. The CDR3 runs 14 residues. V lost 5 bases, J lost 7 bases, and 9 bases stayed unmatched.

CDR3 in amino acids: CASRRTGRVHGYTF. The DNA for the CDR3 is TGTGCCAGCAGGAGGACAGGGCGCGTGCATGGCTACACCTTC. The chain has TRBV7-2 and TRBJ1-2; 8 bases are shared with TRBD1. The germline gives CDR1 SGHTA, CDR2 FQGNSA. CDR3 length equals 14 residues. V gave up 6 bases and J gave up 6 bases; unmatched junction bases: 9.

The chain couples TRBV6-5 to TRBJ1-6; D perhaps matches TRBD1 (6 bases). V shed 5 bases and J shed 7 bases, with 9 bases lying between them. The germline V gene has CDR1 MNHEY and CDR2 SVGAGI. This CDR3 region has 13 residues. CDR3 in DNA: TGTGCCAGCAGTAGGGGGGCCAATTCACCCCTCCACTTT. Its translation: CASSRGANSPLHF.

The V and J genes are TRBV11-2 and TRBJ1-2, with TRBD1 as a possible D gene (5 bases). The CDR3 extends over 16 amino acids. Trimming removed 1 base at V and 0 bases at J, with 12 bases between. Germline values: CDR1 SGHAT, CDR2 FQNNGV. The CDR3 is CASSLGGSSSNYGYTF. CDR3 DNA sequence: TGTGCCAGCAGCTTAGGGGGGTCCTCTTCTAACTATGGCTACACCTTC.